This T cell receptor (beta chain) was sequenced in a study of blood T cell repertoires in COVID-19. Study context: Italy, Spain and the United States were the sources of the convalescent and acute COVID-19 samples.

Germline V gene sequence: CDR1 KGHSH, CDR2 LQKENI. V gave up 6 bases and J gave up 2 bases, with 10 bases separating them. This CDR3 region has 14 residues. The table lists this clone with a few counts. Using immunoSEQ multiplex PCR, the repertoire was profiled, and TCRdb retains in-frame clones only, with some absent. The sample lists 30,000 to 40,000 clones; approximately 93% were seen once. The receptor comes from a male donor with active COVID-19. This chain uses TRBV18 with TRBJ2-2; D is possibly TRBD2 (5 bases). The sequenced sample consisted of peripheral blood. The DNA for the CDR3 is TGTGCCAGCTCCCCTACTAGTAACACCGGGGAGCTGTTTTTT. Encoded protein: CASSPTSNTGELFF.